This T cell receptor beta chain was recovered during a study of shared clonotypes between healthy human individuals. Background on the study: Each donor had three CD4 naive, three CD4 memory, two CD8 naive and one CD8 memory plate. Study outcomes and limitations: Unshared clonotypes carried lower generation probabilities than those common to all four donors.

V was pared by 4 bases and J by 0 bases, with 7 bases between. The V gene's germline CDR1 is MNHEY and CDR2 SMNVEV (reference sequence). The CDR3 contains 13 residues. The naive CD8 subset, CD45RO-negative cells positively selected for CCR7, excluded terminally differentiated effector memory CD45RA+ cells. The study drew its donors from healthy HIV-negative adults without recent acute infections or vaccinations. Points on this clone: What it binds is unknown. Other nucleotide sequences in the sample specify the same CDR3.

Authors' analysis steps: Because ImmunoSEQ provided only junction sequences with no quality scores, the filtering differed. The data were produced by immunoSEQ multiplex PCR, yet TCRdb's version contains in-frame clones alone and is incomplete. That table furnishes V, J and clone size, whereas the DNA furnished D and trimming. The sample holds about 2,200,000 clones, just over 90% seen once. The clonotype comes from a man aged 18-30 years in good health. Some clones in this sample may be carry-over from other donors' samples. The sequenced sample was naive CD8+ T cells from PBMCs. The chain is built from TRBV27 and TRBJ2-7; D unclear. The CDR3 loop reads CASSSVASYEQYF. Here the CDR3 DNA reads TGTGCCAGCAGTTCAGTAGCCTCCTACGAGCAGTACTTC.